These 20 T cell receptor beta chains were all obtained from the same sample, sequenced in a study of OX40 agonist ivuxolimab in advanced cancers. Sequencing used immunoSEQ multiplex PCR; TCRdb keeps in-frame clones, though not all of them. The top ten hold 15% to 19% of the sample, which has roughly 72,000 clones, 94% seen once. Sequenced here: CD4+ or CD8+ T cells sorted from blood, sampled in a trial of the OX40 agonist ivuxolimab. These receptors were collected from an adult with an advanced solid tumor such as melanoma, head and neck, liver or kidney cancer.

V is TRBV11-2 and J is TRBJ2-7; D could derive from TRBD1 or TRBD2 (5 bases each). Germline lookup yields CDR1 SGHAT and CDR2 FQNNGV. This CDR3 contains 14 residues. Trimming took 3 bases from V and 2 from J, leaving 11 bases between them. CDR3 coding DNA: TGTGCCAGCAGCTTTGGGGGAAGTACCTACGAGCAGTACTTC. This encodes CASSFGGSTYEQYF.

The chain couples TRBV9 to TRBJ2-3; D unclear. Trimming removed 3 bases from V and 1 base from J, with 9 bases in between. Per germline, CDR1 SGDLS and CDR2 YYNGEE. The CDR3 runs to 14 residues. This CDR3 reads CASSAPPGTDTQYF. CDR3 DNA sequence: TGTGCCAGCAGCGCCCCGCCGGGCACAGATACGCAGTATTTT.

V is TRBV6-5 and J is TRBJ2-3; D unresolved. The V end was cut by 2 bases, the J end by 6 bases, with 9 bases between. The CDR3 contains 13 residues. Germline V lookup: CDR1 MNHEY, CDR2 SVGAGI. DNA of the CDR3: TGTGCCAGCAGTTACCTGGGTGCTGATACGCAGTATTTT. Protein product: CASSYLGADTQYF.

V gene TRBV27 combines with J gene TRBJ1-5; D is undetermined. The CDR3 length is 15 residues. V shed 3 bases and J shed 1 base, with 10 bases lying between them. Germline lookup yields CDR1 MNHEY and CDR2 SMNVEV (reference sequence). The CDR3 coding sequence is TGTGCCAGCAGTTTTGCCCAGGCAAGCAATCAGCCCCAGCATTTT. Translation: CASSFAQASNQPQHF.

The V and J genes are TRBV9 and TRBJ2-7; D is perhaps TRBD2 (6 bases). Germline V gene sequence: CDR1 SGDLS, CDR2 YYNGEE. V shed 0 bases and J shed 4 bases, with 14 bases lying between them. CDR3 length: 15 residues. The DNA of the CDR3 is TGTGCCAGCAGCGTAGGGGTGGAGGGCTGGTACGAGCAGTACTTC. Residues: CASSVGVEGWYEQYF.

The CDR3 is CASQPGTGANVLTF. Here the CDR3 DNA reads TGTGCCAGCCAACCAGGTACTGGGGCCAACGTCCTGACTTTC. The chain couples TRBV27 to TRBJ2-6; D remains unclear. The ends were cut back, 8 bases at V and 2 bases at J, with 10 bases in the middle. Germline values: CDR1 MNHEY, CDR2 SMNVEV (reference sequence). The CDR3 extends over 14 amino acids. The variable domain in full, completed from reference TRBV27 and TRBJ2-6, reads EAQVTQNPRYLITVTGKKLTVTCSQNMNHEYMSWYRQDPGLGLRQIYYSMNVEVTDKGDVPEGYKVSRKEKRNFPLILESPSPNQTSLYFCASQPGTGANVLTFGAGSRLTVL.

This clone was counted once. This chain connects TRBV2 to TRBJ1-1, with a weak D call TRBD1 (6 bases). V lost 6 bases and J lost 4, with 18 bases in between. From germline, CDR1 is SNHLY and CDR2 FYNNEI. CDR3 size: 15 residues. CDR3 in amino acids: CASRDNTGSATEAFF. Here the CDR3 DNA reads TGTGCCAGCAGAGATAATACAGGGTCCGCCACTGAAGCTTTCTTT.

This rearrangement joins TRBV2 to TRBJ2-7, with 8 nucleotides matching TRBD1. The germline CDR1 and CDR2 sequences are SNHLY and FYNNEI. This CDR3 is built from 15 residues. J was trimmed by 3 bases and V by 5 bases; bases with no gene match: 9. CDR3 in amino acids: CASSWGTGRNYEQYF. DNA of the CDR3: TGTGCCAGCAGTTGGGGGACAGGCAGGAACTACGAGCAGTACTTC.

Points on this clone: The conserved phenylalanine or tryptophan is not found at the CDR3 terminus, so this likely reflects a read error. The limits of the CDR3 on the DNA are not certain, so only TCRdb's listed CDR3 is given. This sequence joins TRBV2 and TRBJ2-7; the DNA was not used to check the table's D call, TRBD1. CDR1 is SNHLY and CDR2 is FYNNEI in the germline V gene. From its first to its last residue, the CDR3 has 15 amino acids. The CDR3 region is CASSETWVSTSRALI.

The CDR3 DNA is TGTGCCAGCAGCGTCCGGTCGGGGGGCGCCCCAAACTATGGCTACACCTTC. Translating it yields CASSVRSGGAPNYGYTF. The chain uses TRBV9 and TRBJ1-2; tentatively, D is TRBD1 (6 bases). CDR1 and CDR2 from the germline V gene are SGDLS and YYNGEE. The V end lost 2 bases, the J end lost 2 bases, and 19 bases lay between the germline ends. The CDR3 spans 17 residues.

The genes are TRBV7-9 and TRBJ2-7; D uncertain. The CDR3 is 14 amino acids. Looked up from germline, CDR1 is SEHNR and CDR2 is FQNEAQ (reference sequence). The V end lost 2 bases, the J end lost 2 bases, and 10 bases lay between the germline ends. CDR3 sequence reads: CASSLFGLPYEQYF. In nucleotides, the CDR3 is TGTGCCAGCAGCTTATTTGGATTACCCTACGAGCAGTACTTC.

J is TRBJ1-1 and V is TRBV30; D gene unclear. V was shortened by 2 bases and J by 3 bases, with 7 bases between the two germline ends. Germline V CDR1 and CDR2: GTSNPN, SVGIG (reference sequence). There are 12 residues in the CDR3. CDR3 nucleotides: TGTGCCTGGAGTAATCAGGACACTGAAGCTTTCTTT. It translates to CAWSNQDTEAFF.

V gene TRBV6-1 combines with J gene TRBJ1-1; the D gene is possibly TRBD1 (5 bases). The CDR3 runs 13 residues. The V gene's germline CDR1 is MNHNS and CDR2 SASEGT. V lost 11 bases and J lost 1, with 14 bases in between. CDR3 residues: CAVRGRGNTEAFF. The CDR3 nucleotides read TGTGCCGTAAGGGGACGAGGGAACACTGAAGCTTTCTTT.

This clone occurred once. The V call is TRBV5-6, the J call TRBJ1-6; possibly TRBD1 for D (5 bases). CDR3 length equals 16 residues. With 4 bases removed from V and 8 bases from J, the gap between germline ends came to 19 bases. Looked up from germline, CDR1 is SGHDT and CDR2 is YYEEEE. CDR3 nucleotides: TGTGCCAGCAGCGACGTGGGGCAGGGTCTGGATTCACCCCTCCACTTT. Its translation: CASSDVGQGLDSPLHF.

This chain uses TRBV4-1 with TRBJ1-5; D might be TRBD1 (5 bases). Germline V lookup: CDR1 MGHRA, CDR2 YSYEKL. Trimming took 1 base from V and 6 from J, leaving 10 bases between them. CDR3 length: 14 amino acids. CDR3 sequence (DNA): TGCGCCAGCAGCCAAGTGGGGCACGGTCAGCCCCAGCATTTT. This codes for CASSQVGHGQPQHF.

V and J are TRBV6-5 and TRBJ2-7; 10 nucleotides agree with TRBD2. This CDR3 has 14 amino acids. The germline V gene has CDR1 MNHEY and CDR2 SVGAGI. Losses at the gene ends were 5 bases for V and 5 bases for J; bases not matched to a gene: 6. The CDR3 region has the DNA TGTGCCAGCAGTGCTAGCGGGGGCTACGACGAGCAGTACTTC. Amino acids: CASSASGGYDEQYF.

The chain is built from TRBV6-5 and TRBJ1-1; D not resolved. The CDR3 runs to 12 residues. The germline V gene has CDR1 MNHEY and CDR2 SVGAGI. The ends were cut back, 10 bases at V and 2 bases at J, with 11 bases in the middle. CDR3 coding DNA: TGTGCCACCGGAAACCACAACACTGAAGCTTTCTTT. Residues: CATGNHNTEAFF.

The rearrangement joins TRBV7-6 to TRBJ2-7, with D unresolved. V lost 2 bases and J 0 bases, leaving 8 bases between the germline ends. The CDR3 spans 14 residues. Germline V lookup: CDR1 SGHVS, CDR2 FNYEAQ. The CDR3 DNA sequence: TGTGCCAGCAGCTTAAGGACGGACTCCTACGAGCAGTACTTC. Protein: CASSLRTDSYEQYF.

The V gene is TRBV11-2, the J gene TRBJ1-1; D gene unclear. This CDR3 comprises 15 residues. Germline V lookup: CDR1 SGHAT, CDR2 FQNNGV. V was pared by 0 bases and J by 1 base, with 9 bases between. The CDR3 loop reads CASSLDGSANTEAFF. Written as DNA, the CDR3 is TGTGCCAGCAGCTTAGATGGGTCGGCGAACACTGAAGCTTTCTTT. The full variable domain, in which reference TRBV11-2 and TRBJ1-1 provide the parts outside the CDR3, is EAGVAQSPRYKIIEKRQSVAFWCNPISGHATLYWYQQILGQGPKLLIQFQNNGVVDDSQLPKDRFSAERLKGVDSTLKIQPAKLEDSAVYLCASSLDGSANTEAFFGQGTRLTVV.

The J gene is TRBJ1-2, the V gene TRBV4-1; 7 bases are shared with TRBD1. CDR1 is MGHRA, CDR2 YSYEKL, per germline. V lost 1 base to trimming and J lost 4 bases; unmatched junction nucleotides: 9. The CDR3 length is 16 residues. CDR3: CASSQAPLDRAYGYTF. Written as DNA, the CDR3 is TGCGCCAGCAGCCAAGCCCCCCTCGACAGGGCCTATGGCTACACCTTC.